These 29 T cell receptor beta chains originate from one sample sequenced in a study of T cell clonotyping in hematopoietic cell transplantation. Only in-frame clones appear in the TCRdb table, and some are missing; sequencing was by immunoSEQ multiplex PCR. The repertoire holds some 50,000 clones, with 80% to 85% as singletons. Time point specified: recipient sample about 28 days before transplant, after cytoreduction. The sequences come from peripheral blood mononuclear cells, collected before stem cell transplant. The receptor source for this set is a man in his 60s with myelodysplastic syndrome. Some clones in this sample may be carry-over from other donors' samples.

The V gene is TRBV29-1, the J gene TRBJ1-1; a weak D match, TRBD1 (5 bases). Looked up from germline, CDR1 is SQVTM and CDR2 is ANQGSEA. The CDR3 loop spans 13 amino acids. The ends were cut back, 7 bases at V and 0 bases at J, with 12 bases in the middle. This CDR3 reads CSAGNRVNTEAFF. For the CDR3, the DNA is TGCAGCGCAGGGAATCGGGTGAACACTGAAGCTTTCTTT.

The rearrangement joins TRBV10-3 to TRBJ1-5; TRBD1 aligns across 7 bases. CDR3 length: 16 residues. CDR1 is ENHRY, CDR2 SYGVKD, per germline. J was trimmed by 0 bases and V by 2 bases; bases with no gene match: 4. The CDR3 DNA sequence: TGTGCCATCAGTGAGACAGGGGTATATAGCAATCAGCCCCAGCATTTT. Protein product: CAISETGVYSNQPQHF.

The chain recombines TRBV20-1 with TRBJ1-1; the D is unclear. The germline V gene encodes CDR1 DFQATT and CDR2 SNEGSKA (reference sequence). CDR3 size: 11 residues. The V gene lost 5 bases and the J gene lost 4 bases, with 8 bases spanning the gap. CDR3 protein: CSAQYVTEAFF. The CDR3, as DNA: TGCAGTGCTCAGTACGTCACTGAAGCTTTCTTT.

This rearrangement joins TRBV19 to TRBJ2-7; D possibly corresponds to TRBD1 (6 bases). The CDR3 covers 14 residues. With 3 bases removed from V and 6 bases from J, the gap between germline ends came to 15 bases. Germline values: CDR1 LNHDA, CDR2 SQIVND (reference sequence). The CDR3 region is CASSIFAGAAEQYF. CDR3 bases: TGTGCCAGTAGTATCTTCGCAGGGGCGGCCGAGCAGTACTTC.

The gene calls are TRBV29-1 and TRBJ2-7; D may correspond to TRBD1 or TRBD2 (6 bases each). The CDR3 spans 14 residues. V was cut by 7 bases and J by 4 bases, with 20 bases left in between. Germline V gives CDR1 SQVTM, CDR2 ANQGSEA. The CDR3 loop is CSAAGGQGSYEQYF. CDR3 bases: TGCAGCGCCGCCGGGGGCCAGGGGAGTTACGAGCAGTACTTC.

The chain is built from TRBV10-3 and TRBJ2-2; 9 bases agree with TRBD1. Trimming removed 7 bases from V and 6 bases from J; junction bases left unmatched: 9. CDR1 ENHRY and CDR2 SYGVKD come from the germline V gene. The CDR3 is made up of 15 amino acids. CDR3 residues: CAIKRDRVPAGELFF. The CDR3 DNA reads TGTGCCATCAAGCGGGACAGGGTTCCGGCCGGGGAGCTGTTTTTT.

V and J are TRBV4-1 and TRBJ2-5; D is undetermined. V lost 1 base and J lost 4, with 7 bases in between. The CDR3 extends over 13 amino acids. Germline lookup yields CDR1 MGHRA and CDR2 YSYEKL. This chain's CDR3 is CASSQGIRETQYF. The CDR3 DNA is TGCGCCAGCAGCCAAGGAATTCGAGAGACCCAGTACTTC.

The chain couples TRBV9 to TRBJ2-3; 9 bases align to TRBD2. This CDR3 contains 19 residues. J lost 2 bases, V lost 4 bases, and 17 bases had no gene match. The germline V gene has CDR1 SGDLS and CDR2 YYNGEE. CDR3 DNA: TGTGCCAGCAGCATGCCCCCCAACGGTGCGGGGGGGGTCACAGATACGCAGTATTTT. Protein product: CASSMPPNGAGGVTDTQYF.

The chain joins TRBV7-2 to TRBJ2-7, with D maybe TRBD1 (6 bases). V lost 5 bases and J lost 12, with 17 bases in between. There are 12 residues in the CDR3. From germline, CDR1 is SGHTA and CDR2 FQGNSA. The CDR3 sequence: CASSIDRWFPYF. The CDR3 DNA follows: TGTGCCAGCAGCATAGACAGGTGGTTTCCGTACTTC.

This clone came up a few times. The gene calls are TRBV10-1 and TRBJ2-3, with a weak D call TRBD1 (6 bases). This CDR3 has 16 residues. Trimming stripped 3 bases from V and 0 bases from J, with 13 bases between. Germline assignment: CDR1 WNHNN and CDR2 SYGVQD (reference sequence). CDR3 residues: CASSDFTTGSTDTQYF. Written as DNA, the CDR3 is TGCGCCAGCAGTGATTTTACAACAGGGAGCACAGATACGCAGTATTTT.

V is TRBV5-4 and J is TRBJ1-3, with unresolved D. Trimming removed 2 bases from V and 2 bases from J, with 11 bases in between. CDR3 length equals 15 residues. CDR1 and CDR2 (germline): SGHNT, YYREEE (reference sequence). The CDR3 DNA follows: TGTGCCAGCAGCTTTGGGGAGGTGACTGGAAACACCATATATTTT. It codes for CASSFGEVTGNTIYF.

The chain combines TRBV19 with TRBJ1-5; TRBD1 is a possible D gene (6 bases). This CDR3 is 15 amino acids long. V lost 5 bases to trimming and J lost 0 bases, with 11 bases between them. In germline, CDR1 is LNHDA, CDR2 SQIVND (reference sequence). The CDR3 spells CASSEGGYSNQPQHF. DNA for the CDR3: TGTGCCAGTAGTGAAGGGGGTTATAGCAATCAGCCCCAGCATTTT.

This clone has just a few counts. The chain uses TRBV4-1 and TRBJ1-1; D is perhaps TRBD1 (5 bases). This CDR3 is built from 14 residues. Germline CDR1 and CDR2: MGHRA and YSYEKL. Trimming removed 0 bases from V and 11 bases from J, with 16 bases in between. CDR3 sequence reads: CASSQEAGGMGAFF. The CDR3 DNA sequence: TGCGCCAGCAGCCAAGAGGCGGGGGGGATGGGGGCTTTCTTT.

CDR3 sequence reads: CASSWDDPPREQYF. The DNA for the CDR3 is TGTGCCAGCAGTTGGGACGATCCGCCTCGGGAGCAGTACTTC. The chain uses TRBV28 and TRBJ2-7, with D possibly called TRBD1 or TRBD2 (5 bases each). The CDR3 runs to 14 residues. The V gene's germline CDR1 is MDHEN and CDR2 SYDVKM. Trimming shortened V by 4 bases and J by 7 bases, and 17 bases separated the two germline ends.

The chain has TRBV5-6 and TRBJ1-1; D perhaps matches TRBD1 (5 bases). The CDR3 totals 15 residues. Germline loops: CDR1 SGHDT, CDR2 YYEEEE. The germline V and J ends were trimmed by 2 bases and 3 bases, with 14 bases remaining between them. In nucleotides, the CDR3 is TGTGCCAGCAGCTTTGGGGGGGATTGGGACACTGAAGCTTTCTTT. This gives the protein CASSFGGDWDTEAFF. Full variable domain (missing parts from reference TRBV5-6 and TRBJ1-1): DAGVTQSPTHLIKTRGQQVTLRCSPKSGHDTVSWYQQALGQGPQFIFQYYEEEERQRGNFPDRFSGHQFPNYSSELNVNALLLGDSALYLCASSFGGDWDTEAFFGQGTRLTVV.

J is TRBJ1-1 and V is TRBV6-5; D is unclear. Germline lookup yields CDR1 MNHEY and CDR2 SVGAGI. The CDR3 spans 14 residues. Deletions cut 1 base from V and 5 bases from J, with 11 bases between. The CDR3 loop is CASSYYTAGTEAFF. The CDR3 bases are TGTGCCAGCAGTTACTACACAGCGGGAACTGAAGCTTTCTTT.

This CDR3 is CASSLVHNEQFF. In nucleotides, the CDR3 is TGTGCCAGCAGCTTAGTTCACAATGAGCAGTTCTTC. The J gene is TRBJ2-1, the V gene TRBV7-6; D is uncertain. The germline V and J ends were trimmed by 1 base and 5 bases, with 3 bases remaining between them. This CDR3 has 12 residues. CDR1 SGHVS and CDR2 FNYEAQ come from the germline V gene. Supplemented by reference TRBV7-6 and TRBJ2-1, the full variable domain reads GAGVSQSPRYKVTKRGQDVALRCDPISGHVSLYWYRQALGQGPEFLTYFNYEAQQDKSGLPNDRFSAERPEGSISTLTIQRTEQRDSAMYRCASSLVHNEQFFGPGTRLTVL.

V usage is TRBV19 and J usage is TRBJ1-3; D is unresolved. The V end lost 1 base, the J end lost 2 bases, and 9 bases lay between the germline ends. Germline CDR1 and CDR2: LNHDA and SQIVND (reference sequence). CDR3 size: 15 residues. Written as DNA, the CDR3 is TGTGCCAGTAGTATAGGGGGAAACGCTGGAAACACCATATATTTT. Its protein product is CASSIGGNAGNTIYF.

The chain couples TRBV6-6 to TRBJ1-1; D ambiguous. Germline V gene sequence: CDR1 MNHNY, CDR2 SVGAGI (reference sequence). The CDR3 is made up of 15 amino acids. V was shortened by 2 bases and J by 7 bases, with 17 bases between the two germline ends. CDR3 loop: CASSYPHSLASEAFF. The CDR3 DNA follows: TGTGCCAGCAGTTACCCCCACTCCTTAGCTAGTGAAGCTTTCTTT.

The J gene is TRBJ1-5, the V gene TRBV5-6; maybe TRBD1 (5 bases). This CDR3 comprises 14 residues. Trimming took off 1 base at V and 3 bases at J, with 8 bases between the two ends. Per germline, CDR1 SGHDT and CDR2 YYEEEE. CDR3 DNA sequence: TGTGCCAGCAGCTTGACAGGAGTCAATCAGCCCCAGCATTTT. Translated: CASSLTGVNQPQHF. Together with reference TRBV5-6 and TRBJ1-5, the CDR3 gives the full variable domain: DAGVTQSPTHLIKTRGQQVTLRCSPKSGHDTVSWYQQALGQGPQFIFQYYEEEERQRGNFPDRFSGHQFPNYSSELNVNALLLGDSALYLCASSLTGVNQPQHFGDGTRLSIL.

This clone was observed a single time. The rearrangement joins TRBV2 to TRBJ2-1; D call uncertain. Between the trimmed V and J ends, which lost 3 bases and 15 bases, there was a span of 12 bases. Germline CDR1 SNHLY, CDR2 FYNNEI. There are 11 residues in the CDR3. The CDR3 loop reads CASSDYEFSFF. The CDR3 coding sequence is TGTGCCAGCAGTGATTACGAGTTTTCGTTCTTC.

The rearrangement uses TRBV5-8 and TRBJ2-3; TRBD1 matches at 9 bases. The V gene's germline CDR1 is SGHTS and CDR2 YDEGEE. V was pared by 4 bases and J by 7 bases, with 7 bases of the junction left unmatched. CDR3 size: 14 residues. CDR3 DNA sequence: TGTGCCAGCAGCCTTCGGGACAGGGTCCATACGCAGTATTTT. Its protein is CASSLRDRVHTQYF.

CDR3 amino acids: CSGTGVRYTEAFF. Here the CDR3 DNA reads TGCAGCGGGACAGGGGTTAGATACACTGAAGCTTTCTTT. The chain uses TRBV29-1 and TRBJ1-1; 9 bases match TRBD1. CDR1 is SQVTM and CDR2 is ANQGSEA in the germline V gene. J gave up 3 bases and V 7 bases, and 6 bases lay outside the gene matches. The CDR3 has 13 amino acids.

The rearrangement joins TRBV11-2 to TRBJ2-1, with 8 bases matching TRBD2. J lost 5 bases, V lost 5 bases, and 8 bases had no gene match. Germline loops: CDR1 SGHAT, CDR2 FQNNGV. The CDR3 has 15 residues. CDR3 region: CASSAAGGRDNEQFF. DNA of the CDR3: TGTGCCAGCAGCGCCGCGGGGGGCCGAGACAATGAGCAGTTCTTC.

The rearrangement uses TRBV19 and TRBJ1-5; 7 bases line up with TRBD1. Germline CDR1 reads LNHDA; CDR2 reads SQIVND (reference sequence). The ends lost 10 bases at V and 2 bases at J; junction bases unmatched: 11. The CDR3 covers 15 residues. The CDR3 nucleotides read TGTGCCACAAGACAGGGCCTTCTCGGCAATCAGCCCCAGCATTTT. Protein sequence: CATRQGLLGNQPQHF.

The sample holds a few counts of this clone. The rearrangement joins TRBV29-1 to TRBJ1-1; TRBD1 is a possible D gene (5 bases). Germline CDR1 and CDR2: SQVTM and ANQGSEA. CDR3 size: 15 residues. V was trimmed by 2 bases and J by 1 base, leaving 14 bases between them. The CDR3 is CSVESPGIWNTEAFF. For the CDR3, the DNA is TGCAGCGTTGAAAGTCCAGGGATTTGGAACACTGAAGCTTTCTTT.

The rearrangement uses TRBV6-5 and TRBJ1-1, with TRBD1 matching 9 bases. With V trimmed by 6 bases and J by 5 bases, 7 bases remained unmatched. The germline gives CDR1 MNHEY, CDR2 SVGAGI. The CDR3 covers 14 residues. The CDR3 DNA reads as TGTGCCAGCAGCCGCGGGACAGGGTTAACTGAAGCTTTCTTT. This gives the protein CASSRGTGLTEAFF.

The chain uses TRBV6-1 and TRBJ1-6; D gene ambiguous. The germline V gene encodes CDR1 MNHNS and CDR2 SASEGT. The length of the CDR3 is 14 residues. V was cut by 2 bases and J by 5 bases, with 7 bases left in between. CDR3 amino acids: CASSERYDNSPLHF. DNA for the CDR3: TGTGCCAGCAGTGAACGTTATGATAATTCACCCCTCCACTTT.

A few counts support this clone. V usage is TRBV19 and J usage is TRBJ1-2, with D tentatively TRBD1 (5 bases). The CDR3 covers 13 residues. V was clipped by 4 bases and J by 1 base, with 7 bases between them. The germline CDR1 and CDR2 sequences are LNHDA and SQIVND (reference sequence). The CDR3 bases are TGTGCCAGTAGTACAGGGAGTAACTATGGCTACACCTTC. Translated: CASSTGSNYGYTF.